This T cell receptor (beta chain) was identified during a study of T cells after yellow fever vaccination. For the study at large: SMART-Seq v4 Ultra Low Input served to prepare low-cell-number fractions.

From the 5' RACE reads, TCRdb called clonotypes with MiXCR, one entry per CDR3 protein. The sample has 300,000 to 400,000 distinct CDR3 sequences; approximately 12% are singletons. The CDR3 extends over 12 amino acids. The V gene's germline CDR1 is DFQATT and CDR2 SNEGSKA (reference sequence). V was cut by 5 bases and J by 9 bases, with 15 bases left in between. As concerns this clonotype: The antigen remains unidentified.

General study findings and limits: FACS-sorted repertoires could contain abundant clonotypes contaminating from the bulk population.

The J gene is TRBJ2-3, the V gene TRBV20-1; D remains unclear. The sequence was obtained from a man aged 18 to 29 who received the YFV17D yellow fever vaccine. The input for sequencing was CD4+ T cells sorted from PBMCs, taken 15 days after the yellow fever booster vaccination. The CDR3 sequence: CSAGPPSGTQYF. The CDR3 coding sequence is TGCAGTGCTGGGCCTCCCTCGGGCACGCAGTATTTT.